Presented here are 24 T cell receptor beta chains from one specimen sequenced in a study of blood T cell repertoires in COVID-19. Method: immunoSEQ multiplex PCR; TCRdb's copy keeps in-frame clones and lacks some. This sample carries 130,000 to 150,000 clones, more than 80% of them seen once, and the ten largest clones take 7% to 9%. Sequenced: peripheral blood. All receptors come from a human donor with acute or convalescent COVID-19. The donor label of this sample is uncertain.

The chain couples TRBV30 to TRBJ1-5; unclear D gene. In germline, CDR1 is GTSNPN, CDR2 SVGIG (reference sequence). The V end lost 0 bases, the J end lost 5 bases, and 11 bases lay between the germline ends. The CDR3 length is 14 residues. The CDR3 loop is CAWSVDGRYQPQHF. In DNA form, the CDR3 reads TGTGCCTGGAGTGTAGATGGGAGGTATCAGCCCCAGCATTTT.

The CDR3 bases are TGCAGCGCCCGCGGGGGTAGGTCCTACGAGCAGTACTTC. Protein: CSARGGRSYEQYF. The V call is TRBV29-1, the J call TRBJ2-7; TRBD2 aligns across 7 bases. The V gene end was trimmed by 7 bases and the J gene end by 1 base; junction bases not matched to a gene: 7. CDR3 length: 13 residues. Per germline, CDR1 SQVTM and CDR2 ANQGSEA.

This clone was recorded many times. The genes are TRBV4-1 and TRBJ1-2; D perhaps matches TRBD1 (6 bases). Germline V gene sequence: CDR1 MGHRA, CDR2 YSYEKL. The CDR3 loop spans 14 amino acids. V lost 2 bases and J 3 bases, leaving 10 bases between the germline ends. The CDR3, as DNA: TGCGCCAGCAGCCAAATAGAGGGGGACTATGGCTACACCTTC. Its translation is CASSQIEGDYGYTF.

The rearrangement joins TRBV5-1 to TRBJ1-1; D not certain. CDR1 and CDR2 from the germline V gene are SGHRS and YFSETQ. Trimming cost V 7 bases and J 5 bases, with 15 bases left between them. The CDR3 length is 13 residues. The CDR3 sequence is CASEEEGGTEAFF. In nucleotides, the CDR3 is TGCGCCAGCGAGGAAGAGGGAGGAACTGAAGCTTTCTTT.

The chain joins TRBV19 to TRBJ1-6; 7 nucleotides line up with TRBD1. Losses at the gene ends were 9 bases for V and 6 bases for J; bases not matched to a gene: 8. Germline lookup yields CDR1 LNHDA and CDR2 SQIVND (reference sequence). The CDR3 covers 14 residues. The CDR3 loop reads CASQAGTANSPLHF. CDR3 bases: TGTGCCAGCCAAGCCGGGACAGCTAATTCACCCCTCCACTTT.

Only one count was recorded for this clone. The chain links TRBV9 to TRBJ1-2, with D hard to call. The CDR3 has 13 residues. V lost 3 bases and J lost 5, with 11 bases in between. The germline CDR1 and CDR2 sequences are SGDLS and YYNGEE. The CDR3 DNA reads TGTGCCAGCAGCGCAGCGCTCCCTTATGGCTACACCTTC. Amino acids: CASSAALPYGYTF.

The V and J genes are TRBV7-2 and TRBJ2-7; a possible D gene is TRBD1 (5 bases). The V gene's germline CDR1 is SGHTA and CDR2 FQGNSA. This CDR3 is 14 amino acids long. With 6 bases removed from V and 0 bases from J, the gap between germline ends came to 12 bases. This CDR3 reads CASRQGPYSYEQYV. The DNA of the CDR3 is TGTGCCAGCAGGCAGGGCCCTTACTCCTACGAGCAGTACGTC.

The chain has TRBV19 and TRBJ2-7; tentatively, D is TRBD1 (6 bases). This CDR3 contains 13 residues. The germline CDR1 and CDR2 sequences are LNHDA and SQIVND (reference sequence). The V gene lost 5 bases and the J gene lost 9 bases, with 17 bases spanning the gap. The CDR3 sequence is CASSAPGHHAQYF. The CDR3 bases are TGTGCCAGTAGTGCACCGGGACACCATGCGCAGTACTTC.

The V and J genes are TRBV6-2 or TRBV6-3 and TRBJ2-7; 7 bases fit TRBD2. The CDR3 is 12 amino acids. The ends lost 0 bases at V and 10 bases at J; junction bases unmatched: 3. Looked up from germline, CDR1 is MNHEY and CDR2 is SVGEGT. CDR3 residues: CASSYSSGPQYF. CDR3 bases: TGTGCCAGCAGTTACTCTAGCGGGCCTCAGTACTTC.

The V gene is TRBV18, the J gene TRBJ1-2; TRBD1 agrees at 11 bases. CDR3 length: 13 residues. Looked up from germline, CDR1 is KGHSH and CDR2 is LQKENI. V lost 9 bases to trimming and J lost 6 bases; unmatched junction nucleotides: 6. DNA for the CDR3: TGTGCCAGTGACCCGGGACAGGGGGATGGCTACACCTTC. This gives the protein CASDPGQGDGYTF.

The chain links TRBV19 to TRBJ1-1; D uncertain. Germline V CDR1 and CDR2: LNHDA, SQIVND (reference sequence). Trimming removed 4 bases at V and 4 bases at J, with 19 bases between. This CDR3 contains 16 residues. CDR3 DNA: TGTGCCAGTAGTACCCCGTCCGACCGGGTTGTCACTGAAGCTTTCTTT. Translation: CASSTPSDRVVTEAFF.

V and J are TRBV10-3 and TRBJ1-1; 7 positions agree with TRBD1. Germline loops: CDR1 ENHRY, CDR2 SYGVKD. This CDR3 contains 14 residues. The trim removed 7 bases at V and 1 base at J, leaving 6 bases unmatched. CDR3 in DNA: TGTGCCATCACCCGAGGGGGCGGGAACACTGAAGCTTTCTTT. Translation: CAITRGGGNTEAFF.

This clone was counted a single time. The rearrangement joins TRBV3-1 (or the pseudogene TRBV3-2) to TRBJ1-2; 7 nucleotides align to TRBD1. Trimming cost V 1 base and J 8 bases; bases outside gene matches: 7. This CDR3 is built from 14 residues. The germline CDR1 and CDR2 sequences are LGHDT and YNNKEL (reference sequence). CDR3 coding DNA: TGTGCCAGCAGCCAAGGGGTGACAGGGCACGGCTACACCTTC. Translation: CASSQGVTGHGYTF.

The chain joins TRBV5-1 to TRBJ1-2, with D uncertain. The germline gives CDR1 SGHRS, CDR2 YFSETQ. Deletions cut 4 bases from V and 7 bases from J, with 20 bases between. The CDR3 sequence is 15 residues long. The DNA for the CDR3 is TGCGCCAGCAGCCCCCGGCGGTACCTAGATAGTGGCTACACCTTC. Translated, it gives CASSPRRYLDSGYTF.

This chain joins TRBV6-5 and TRBJ1-2; 9 bases are a match to TRBD1. J was trimmed by 3 bases and V by 7 bases; bases with no gene match: 6. The CDR3 consists of 14 residues. Looked up from germline, CDR1 is MNHEY and CDR2 is SVGAGI. CDR3 loop: CASTAGQGDYGYTF. The CDR3 DNA is TGTGCCAGCACGGCGGGACAGGGCGACTATGGCTACACCTTC.

The V call is TRBV27, the J call TRBJ1-1; TRBD1 is a possible D gene (5 bases). CDR1 and CDR2 (germline): MNHEY, SMNVEV (reference sequence). The CDR3 covers 14 residues. V shed 3 bases and J shed 0 bases, with 8 bases lying between them. The CDR3, as DNA: TGTGCCAGCAGTTTGGGGCAGATGAACACTGAAGCTTTCTTT. The encoded protein is CASSLGQMNTEAFF.

The V gene is TRBV7-6, the J gene TRBJ1-2; D may be TRBD1 (5 bases). V shed 5 bases and J shed 6 bases, with 13 bases lying between them. Germline CDR1 is SGHVS and CDR2 is FNYEAQ. The CDR3 is made up of 13 amino acids. The CDR3 region has the DNA TGTGCCAGCAGCCCGGGGGGAGGGAATGGCTACACCTTC. Its protein is CASSPGGGNGYTF. The full variable domain, in which reference TRBV7-6 and TRBJ1-2 provide the parts outside the CDR3, is GAGVSQSPRYKVTKRGQDVALRCDPISGHVSLYWYRQALGQGPEFLTYFNYEAQQDKSGLPNDRFSAERPEGSISTLTIQRTEQRDSAMYRCASSPGGGNGYTFGSGTRLTVV.

The chain recombines TRBV15 with TRBJ1-5; TRBD1 might be the D (5 bases). This CDR3 contains 17 residues. With 2 bases removed from V and 1 base from J, the gap between germline ends came to 15 bases. The germline CDR1 and CDR2 sequences are LNHNV and YYDKDF (reference sequence). The CDR3 DNA follows: TGTGCCACCAGCAGACTACCCTTGGGGGGAAGCAATCAGCCCCAGCATTTT. Translation gives CATSRLPLGGSNQPQHF.

This clone was recorded only once. The junction and the germline gene differ at one end; a read error may be behind it. The rearrangement joins TRBV5-1 to TRBJ1-2, with 9 bases lining up with TRBD1. This CDR3 is built from 14 residues. Germline V lookup: CDR1 SGHRS, CDR2 YFSETQ. The CDR3 is CASRPGQGNHGYTF. CDR3 nucleotides: TGCGCCAGCAGACCGGGACAGGGTAACCATGGCTACACCTTC.

The gene calls are TRBV4-1 and TRBJ2-3; D ambiguous. Trimming removed 1 base from V and 2 bases from J, with 10 bases in between. CDR3 size: 15 residues. CDR1 is MGHRA and CDR2 is YSYEKL in the germline V gene. For the CDR3, the DNA is TGCGCCAGCAGCCAAGTGGGCAGACCCACAGATACGCAGTATTTT. Amino acids: CASSQVGRPTDTQYF.

The J gene is TRBJ1-1, the V gene TRBV5-4, with no clear D. V shed 1 base and J shed 8 bases, with 6 bases lying between them. This CDR3 is built from 11 residues. The germline V gene encodes CDR1 SGHNT and CDR2 YYREEE (reference sequence). The CDR3 DNA follows: TGTGCCAGCAGCTTGAGGGAGGAAGCTTTCTTT. It codes for CASSLREEAFF.

The rearrangement uses TRBV5-1 and TRBJ2-1, with D maybe TRBD1 (6 bases). Germline CDR1 is SGHRS and CDR2 is YFSETQ. V was cut by 0 bases and J by 6 bases, with 10 bases left in between. The CDR3 is 14 amino acids. CDR3 residues: CASSLEEGGNEQFF. CDR3 nucleotides: TGCGCCAGCAGCTTGGAGGAAGGGGGCAATGAGCAGTTCTTC.

This clone was recorded once. The chain is built from TRBV5-1 and TRBJ2-6; D call uncertain. V was clipped by 2 bases and J by 0 bases, with 21 bases between them. The germline V gene has CDR1 SGHRS and CDR2 YFSETQ. The CDR3 has 20 residues. The chain's CDR3 is CASSFPFSRKLSSGANVLTF. The CDR3, as DNA: TGCGCCAGCAGCTTCCCCTTCTCAAGAAAACTGAGCTCTGGGGCCAACGTCCTGACTTTC.

Points on this clone: Other nucleotide sequences in the sample specify the same CDR3. The chain combines TRBV27 with TRBJ2-1; D not resolved. This CDR3 is built from 11 residues. Between the trimmed V and J ends, which lost 5 bases and 4 bases, there was a span of 3 bases. Germline CDR1 and CDR2: MNHEY and SMNVEV (reference sequence). The CDR3 bases are TGTGCCAGCAGTCTTTACAATGAGCAGTTCTTC. Translating gives CASSLYNEQFF.